The clone carrying this T cell receptor beta chain has a handful of counts. Its antigen is unidentified. This record comes from a study of beta chain features in type 1 diabetes. Overall study: Examination covered some 99,000,000 sorted cells spanning all samples.

Germline loops: CDR1 SGHNT, CDR2 YYREEE (reference sequence). Trimming cost V 4 bases and J 3 bases; bases outside gene matches: 9. The CDR3 spans 15 residues. Sorting of CD4+ naive, central memory, regulatory and stem cell-like memory cells was performed via CD45RO/CCR7/CD25/CD127/CD95/CD27. Expressed TCRB transcripts were sequenced because the isolated RNA had all been reverse transcribed beforehand. Assay used: immunoSEQ multiplex PCR; TCRdb lists only in-frame clones, some missing. The sample gives about 240,000 clones, 25% to 30% of which show up once; around 4% is in the top ten. Study results and limitations: For type 1 diabetes patients, VDJ junctions showed fewer insertions and more deletions.

The sequence derives from a man aged 25 to 40 in good health. The rearrangement links TRBV5-4 to TRBJ2-7; TRBD1 agrees at 8 bases. The sequencing input was central memory CD4+ T cells from blood. The DNA of the CDR3 is TGTGCCAGCAGCCGATCTACAGGGGGAGGCTACGAGCAGTACTTC. Amino acids: CASSRSTGGGYEQYF.